A single sample gave rise to the 25 T cell receptor beta chains below, sequenced in a study of OX40 agonist ivuxolimab in advanced cancers. The assay was immunoSEQ multiplex PCR, and TCRdb's table has in-frame clones only and misses some. This sample has some 31,000 clones, with more than 70% found just once. The sequences come from CD4+ or CD8+ T cells sorted from blood, collected in a trial of the OX40 agonist ivuxolimab. The source of these receptors is an adult with an advanced solid tumor such as melanoma, head and neck, liver or kidney cancer.

The rearrangement links TRBV4-1 to TRBJ1-3, with no clear D. Trimming pared 6 bases from V and 3 bases from J, leaving 9 bases between. Germline V lookup: CDR1 MGHRA, CDR2 YSYEKL. The CDR3 spans 13 residues. Here the CDR3 DNA reads TGCGCCAGCAGTAGAGGTCTTGGAAACACCATATATTTT. It codes for CASSRGLGNTIYF.

This clone was seen only a few times. J is TRBJ2-3 and V is TRBV6-6; the match to TRBD2 covers 7 bases. V dropped 2 bases and J dropped 0; count of bases not matched to a gene: 5. The CDR3 consists of 16 residues. Per the germline V gene, CDR1 is MNHNY and CDR2 is SVGAGI (reference sequence). The CDR3, as DNA: TGTGCCAGCAGTTACCCCCGGGAGGCAAGCACAGATACGCAGTATTTT. It yields the protein CASSYPREASTDTQYF.

The chain is built from TRBV20-1 and TRBJ1-2, with unresolved D. V was shortened by 5 bases and J by 0 bases, with 4 bases between the two germline ends. In germline, CDR1 is DFQATT, CDR2 SNEGSKA (reference sequence). This CDR3 comprises 11 residues. CDR3 DNA sequence: TGCAGTGCTGGTGCTAACTATGGCTACACCTTC. Amino acids: CSAGANYGYTF.

This chain connects TRBV29-1 to TRBJ2-5; TRBD1 might be the D (6 bases). The CDR3 is 13 amino acids. The V end lost 7 bases, the J end lost 1 base, and 13 bases lay between the germline ends. The V gene's germline CDR1 is SQVTM and CDR2 ANQGSEA. The chain's CDR3 is CSGQQGSQETQYF. CDR3 in DNA: TGCAGCGGCCAACAGGGTTCCCAAGAGACCCAGTACTTC.

This clone was found once. This sequence joins TRBV6-4 and TRBJ1-5; D is possibly TRBD1 (5 bases). Germline CDR1 is MRHNA and CDR2 is SNTAGT. V was cut by 4 bases and J by 6 bases, with 10 bases left in between. The CDR3 consists of 13 residues. CDR3 DNA sequence: TGTGCCAGCAGTGTTGGGGGGGGTCAGCCCCAGCATTTT. Translated, it gives CASSVGGGQPQHF.

The chain employs TRBV29-1 and TRBJ2-1; D gene uncertain. In germline, CDR1 is SQVTM, CDR2 ANQGSEA. The CDR3 runs 17 residues. V was clipped by 1 base and J by 0 bases, with 16 bases between them. CDR3 coding DNA: TGCAGCGTTGAAGGGGTTGAGTCATTCCGCTCCTACAATGAGCAGTTCTTC. This gives the protein CSVEGVESFRSYNEQFF.

The chain is built from TRBV7-9 and TRBJ1-2; TRBD1 matches 10 bases. Germline V gives CDR1 SEHNR, CDR2 FQNEAQ (reference sequence). V shed 4 bases and J 8 bases; nucleotides not matched to a gene: 10. CDR3 size: 15 residues. The CDR3 nucleotides are TGTGCCAGCAGCTCCTCCGGGACAGGGGCGGGCGGCTACACCTTC. Its protein is CASSSSGTGAGGYTF.

V is TRBV4-1 and J is TRBJ2-3, with 13 bases fitting TRBD2. The CDR3 extends over 17 amino acids. With 2 bases clipped from V and 2 bases from J, the junction kept 4 bases outside the gene matches. CDR1 MGHRA and CDR2 YSYEKL come from the germline V gene. CDR3 nucleotide sequence: TGCGCCAGCAGCCAAACGGGACTAGCGGGGAACACAGATACGCAGTATTTT. Encoded protein: CASSQTGLAGNTDTQYF.

This clone was recorded a few times. The rearrangement joins TRBV2 to TRBJ2-1, with 10 bases lining up with TRBD1. With V trimmed by 2 bases and J by 6 bases, 4 bases remained unmatched. The CDR3 covers 15 residues. Germline V lookup: CDR1 SNHLY, CDR2 FYNNEI. In DNA, the CDR3 is TGTGCCAGCAGTGAAACCCGGACAGGGGGCAATGAGCAGTTCTTC. This encodes CASSETRTGGNEQFF.

This clone was found a few times. This chain links TRBV7-9 with TRBJ1-2; D call uncertain. Trimming removed 1 base at V and 1 base at J, with 4 bases between. Germline V gene lookup returns CDR1 SEHNR and CDR2 FQNEAQ (reference sequence). The CDR3 is 13 amino acids. The CDR3 nucleotides are TGTGCCAGCAGCTTAGACAGTAACTATGGCTACACCTTC. Its protein is CASSLDSNYGYTF.

The chain has TRBV7-9 and TRBJ2-3; D unclear. The CDR3 is made up of 13 amino acids. V was trimmed by 6 bases and J by 6 bases, leaving 13 bases between them. Germline lookup yields CDR1 SEHNR and CDR2 FQNEAQ (reference sequence). The CDR3 protein is CASSKGSIDTQYF. The CDR3 DNA follows: TGTGCCAGCAGTAAAGGGTCCATTGATACGCAGTATTTT. Based on the CDR3 plus reference TRBV7-9 and TRBJ2-3, the full variable domain is DTGVSQNPRHKITKRGQNVTFRCDPISEHNRLYWYRQTLGQGPEFLTYFQNEAQLEKSRLLSDRFSAERPKGSFSTLEIQRTEQGDSAMYLCASSKGSIDTQYFGPGTRLTVL.

The genes are TRBV2 and TRBJ1-5; possibly TRBD1 for D (5 bases). This CDR3 is 13 amino acids long. Germline V gene sequence: CDR1 SNHLY, CDR2 FYNNEI. V was cut by 3 bases and J by 6 bases, with 9 bases left in between. This chain's CDR3 is CASSEEGIQPQHF. DNA of the CDR3: TGTGCCAGCAGTGAGGAGGGGATTCAGCCCCAGCATTTT.

This clone turned up a few times. The chain couples TRBV15 to TRBJ1-4, with D unclear. This CDR3 is 16 amino acids long. Trimming stripped 5 bases from V and 0 bases from J, with 13 bases between. Germline CDR1 reads LNHNV; CDR2 reads YYDKDF (reference sequence). The CDR3: CATSGRYSATNEKLFF. The DNA of the CDR3 is TGTGCCACCAGCGGTCGATACAGTGCAACTAATGAAAAACTGTTTTTT.

The rearrangement uses TRBV5-1 and TRBJ2-3; TRBD2 matches at 7 bases. The CDR3 is made up of 16 amino acids. The germline gives CDR1 SGHRS, CDR2 YFSETQ. V trimming: 3 bases; J trimming: 6 bases; junction bases outside the gene matches: 13. The DNA for the CDR3 is TGCGCCAGCAGCTCACAACTTTCCGGGGGGAGGGATACGCAGTATTTT. Amino acid sequence: CASSSQLSGGRDTQYF.

The chain employs TRBV28 and TRBJ1-6; no reliable D call. Between the trimmed V and J ends, which lost 6 bases and 3 bases, there was a span of 15 bases. Germline V gene lookup returns CDR1 MDHEN and CDR2 SYDVKM. This CDR3 comprises 16 residues. CDR3 sequence (DNA): TGTGCCAGCAGCTCCAGGAAATTACTCTATAATTCACCCCTCCACTTT. Its protein product is CASSSRKLLYNSPLHF.

This clone was counted only a few times. The chain links TRBV7-2 to TRBJ1-5; 7 bases line up with TRBD1. The CDR3 contains 15 residues. The V and J ends lost 5 bases and 7 bases, in that order; junction bases with no gene match: 11. The germline gives CDR1 SGHTA, CDR2 FQGNSA. The DNA of the CDR3 is TGTGCCAGCAGCCCCCAGGCAGGGGGATGGCAGCCCCAGCATTTT. Its protein product is CASSPQAGGWQPQHF.

In its sample, this clone was seen a few times. CDR3 residues: CAAVEGQGSSPLHF. As DNA, the CDR3 is TGTGCCGCGGTAGAAGGACAGGGATCTTCACCCCTCCACTTT. V and J are TRBV30 and TRBJ1-6; the match to TRBD1 covers 8 bases. The CDR3 runs 14 residues. Germline-derived CDR1 and CDR2 are GTSNPN and SVGIG (reference sequence). V gave up 8 bases and J gave up 9 bases; unmatched junction bases: 12. Full variable domain (rest looked up from reference TRBV30 and TRBJ1-6): SQTIHQWPATLVQPVGSPLSLECTVEGTSNPNLYWYRQAAGRGLQLLFYSVGIGQISSEVPQNLSASRPQDRQFILSSKKLLLSDSGFYLCAAVEGQGSSPLHFGNGTRLTVT.

The chain uses TRBV6-8 and TRBJ2-3, with 13 bases that match TRBD2. The germline gives CDR1 MNHGY, CDR2 SAAAGT. Unmatched junction bases numbered 18, after V lost 8 bases and J lost 4 bases. The CDR3 runs 19 residues. CDR3 DNA: TGTGCCAGCCTACCTGGGCAACTAGCGGGGGGGCCGCGTTCAGATACGCAGTATTTT. As protein: CASLPGQLAGGPRSDTQYF.

The J gene is TRBJ1-6, the V gene TRBV7-9; no firm D call. Germline V lookup: CDR1 SEHNR, CDR2 FQNEAQ (reference sequence). Trimming removed 6 bases from V and 11 bases from J, with 11 bases in between. The CDR3 runs to 12 residues. The CDR3 sequence: CASSMDFAPLHF. The CDR3 region has the DNA TGTGCCAGCAGTATGGACTTCGCACCCCTCCACTTT.

In this sample, this clone turned up a few times. The chain joins TRBV4-2 to TRBJ2-3; D is possibly TRBD2 (7 bases). This CDR3 is 16 amino acids long. V was clipped by 1 base and J by 1 base, with 12 bases between them. Germline loops: CDR1 LGHNA, CDR2 YNFKEQ. In nucleotides, the CDR3 is TGTGCCAGCAGCCAAGGTTTCGGGGGGCGCACAGATACGCAGTATTTT. Protein sequence: CASSQGFGGRTDTQYF.

The gene calls are TRBV19 and TRBJ2-2; D is possibly TRBD1 or TRBD2 (6 bases each). V dropped 1 base and J dropped 6 bases, with 15 bases sitting between them. The germline CDR1 and CDR2 sequences are LNHDA and SQIVND (reference sequence). There are 16 residues in the CDR3. The CDR3, as DNA: TGTGCCAGTAGTATAGCGGGGGCCCCCAGGGCCGGGGAGCTGTTTTTT. It yields the protein CASSIAGAPRAGELFF.

The chain has TRBV19 and TRBJ2-2; D unresolved. Germline CDR1 LNHDA, CDR2 SQIVND (reference sequence). V was pared by 3 bases and J by 0 bases, with 8 bases between. The CDR3 is 15 residues long. This CDR3 is CASSIPRTNTGELFF. In DNA form, the CDR3 reads TGTGCCAGTAGTATTCCCAGAACGAACACCGGGGAGCTGTTTTTT.

The chain has TRBV2 and TRBJ2-7; TRBD1 aligns across 8 bases. CDR3 length: 14 residues. Germline assignment: CDR1 SNHLY and CDR2 FYNNEI. J lost 0 bases, V lost 7 bases, and 5 bases had no gene match. In DNA form, the CDR3 reads TGTGCCAGCATGGAAGGACAGGGCTCCTACGAGCAGTACTTC. Protein: CASMEGQGSYEQYF. Filled out from reference TRBV2 and TRBJ2-7, the complete variable domain reads EPEVTQTPSHQVTQMGQEVILRCVPISNHLYFYWYRQILGQKVEFLVSFYNNEISEKSEIFDDQFSVERPDGSNFTLKIRSTKLEDSAMYFCASMEGQGSYEQYFGPGTRLTVT.

This clone was counted only a few times. V gene TRBV6-1 combines with J gene TRBJ1-3; D gene unclear. V lost 0 bases, J lost 1 base, and 10 bases lay in between. The CDR3 loop spans 16 amino acids. The V gene's germline CDR1 is MNHNS and CDR2 SASEGT. CDR3 DNA sequence: TGTGCCAGCAGTGAAGCCTGGGTAGGTTCTGGAAACACCATATATTTT. This gives the protein CASSEAWVGSGNTIYF.

This chain connects TRBV2 to TRBJ2-3; the match to TRBD2 covers 11 bases. The CDR3 has 16 residues. Looked up from germline, CDR1 is SNHLY and CDR2 is FYNNEI. The V gene end was trimmed by 6 bases and the J gene end by 3 bases; junction bases not matched to a gene: 8. CDR3: CASRSDGLAGTDTQYF. The CDR3 nucleotides read TGTGCCAGCAGGAGCGATGGACTAGCGGGTACAGATACGCAGTATTTT.